Following are 7 T cell receptor beta chains from one sample sequenced in a study of brain T cells in children with intractable seizures. Some clones are missing from TCRdb's copy, which holds only in-frame ones; the method was immunoSEQ multiplex PCR. The data show around 100,000 clones, 85% to 95% seen once. This sample comprised peripheral blood, obtained at surgery. Source of these receptors: a boy under two years old with hemimegalencephaly and intractable seizures.

This sequence joins TRBV6-5 and TRBJ2-7, with 10 bases aligning to TRBD1. V was clipped by 5 bases and J by 1 base; unmatched bases: 2. The CDR3 is 14 amino acids. CDR1 and CDR2 (germline): MNHEY, SVGAGI. CDR3 sequence reads: CASSRTGGSYEQYF. The CDR3 bases are TGTGCCAGCAGTCGGACAGGGGGTTCCTACGAGCAGTACTTC.

V is TRBV28 and J is TRBJ2-7; 11 positions match TRBD2. Looked up from germline, CDR1 is MDHEN and CDR2 is SYDVKM. The CDR3 has 14 residues. Trimming took 6 bases from V and 4 from J; bases not matched to a gene: 5. The DNA of the CDR3 is TGTGCCAGCAGGCTAGCGGGAGGAGGGTACGAGCAGTACTTC. Translating it yields CASRLAGGGYEQYF.

The count of this clone is one. The rearrangement links TRBV4-2 to TRBJ2-2, with 10 bases fitting TRBD2. Germline trimming cut 4 bases from V and 6 bases from J; bases unmatched to any gene: 5. Germline assignment: CDR1 LGHNA and CDR2 YNFKEQ. CDR3 length: 15 amino acids. The CDR3 protein is CASSRSGRAPGELFF. The CDR3 nucleotides read TGTGCCAGCAGCCGCAGCGGGAGGGCCCCCGGGGAGCTGTTTTTT.

The rearrangement links TRBV7-3 to TRBJ2-1; D is undetermined. CDR3 length: 15 residues. V gave up 5 bases and J gave up 1 base, with 12 bases separating them. Germline-derived CDR1 and CDR2 are SGHTA and FQGTGA. The CDR3 DNA is TGTGCCAGCAGCCCTGGTGGCAGATCCTACAATGAGCAGTTCTTC. Residues: CASSPGGRSYNEQFF.

The chain links TRBV9 to TRBJ1-4; maybe TRBD1 (5 bases). CDR3 size: 19 residues. The V end was cut by 3 bases, the J end by 6 bases, with 27 bases between. Germline V gene data show CDR1 as SGDLS and CDR2 as YYNGEE. CDR3 coding DNA: TGTGCCAGCAGCGCGGGGCAGGGACCTTTCTTGGGGACCTATGAAAAACTGTTTTTT. It is translated as CASSAGQGPFLGTYEKLFF.

The chain employs TRBV6-2 or TRBV6-3 and TRBJ2-3, with 7 bases lining up with TRBD2. The CDR3 is 17 amino acids. The J segment lost 0 bases and the V segment lost 2 bases, leaving 8 bases of the junction unmatched. CDR1 and CDR2 from the germline V gene are MNHEY and SVGEGT. The CDR3 loop reads CASSYRERDLSTDTQYF. CDR3 nucleotides: TGTGCCAGCAGTTACAGGGAGCGGGACCTTAGCACAGATACGCAGTATTTT.

This clone was found once. The chain has TRBV7-3 and TRBJ2-1, with 14 bases lining up with TRBD2. Germline CDR1 SGHTA, CDR2 FQGTGA. This CDR3 is built from 17 residues. Germline trimming cut 5 bases from V and 5 bases from J; bases unmatched to any gene: 8. CDR3 amino acids: CASSTKGLAGGHNEQFF. The CDR3 nucleotides are TGTGCCAGCAGCACCAAAGGACTAGCGGGAGGTCACAATGAGCAGTTCTTC.